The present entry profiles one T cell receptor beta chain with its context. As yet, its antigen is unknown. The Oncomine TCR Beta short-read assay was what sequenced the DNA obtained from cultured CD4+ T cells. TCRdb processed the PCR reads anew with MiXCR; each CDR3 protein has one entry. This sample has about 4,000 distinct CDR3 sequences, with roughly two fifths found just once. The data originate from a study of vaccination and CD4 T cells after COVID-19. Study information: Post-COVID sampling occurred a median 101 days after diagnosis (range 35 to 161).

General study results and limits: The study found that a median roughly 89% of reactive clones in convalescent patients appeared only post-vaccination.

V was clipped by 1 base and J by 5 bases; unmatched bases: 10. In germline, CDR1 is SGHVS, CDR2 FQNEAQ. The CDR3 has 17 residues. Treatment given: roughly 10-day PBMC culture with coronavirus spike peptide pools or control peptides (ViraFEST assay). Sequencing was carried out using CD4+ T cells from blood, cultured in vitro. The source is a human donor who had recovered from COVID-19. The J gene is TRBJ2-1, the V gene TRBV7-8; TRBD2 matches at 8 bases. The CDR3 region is CASSLVSSAGVNNEQFF. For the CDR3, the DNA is TGTGCCAGCAGCTTAGTATCTTCAGCGGGAGTTAACAATGAGCAGTTCTTC.